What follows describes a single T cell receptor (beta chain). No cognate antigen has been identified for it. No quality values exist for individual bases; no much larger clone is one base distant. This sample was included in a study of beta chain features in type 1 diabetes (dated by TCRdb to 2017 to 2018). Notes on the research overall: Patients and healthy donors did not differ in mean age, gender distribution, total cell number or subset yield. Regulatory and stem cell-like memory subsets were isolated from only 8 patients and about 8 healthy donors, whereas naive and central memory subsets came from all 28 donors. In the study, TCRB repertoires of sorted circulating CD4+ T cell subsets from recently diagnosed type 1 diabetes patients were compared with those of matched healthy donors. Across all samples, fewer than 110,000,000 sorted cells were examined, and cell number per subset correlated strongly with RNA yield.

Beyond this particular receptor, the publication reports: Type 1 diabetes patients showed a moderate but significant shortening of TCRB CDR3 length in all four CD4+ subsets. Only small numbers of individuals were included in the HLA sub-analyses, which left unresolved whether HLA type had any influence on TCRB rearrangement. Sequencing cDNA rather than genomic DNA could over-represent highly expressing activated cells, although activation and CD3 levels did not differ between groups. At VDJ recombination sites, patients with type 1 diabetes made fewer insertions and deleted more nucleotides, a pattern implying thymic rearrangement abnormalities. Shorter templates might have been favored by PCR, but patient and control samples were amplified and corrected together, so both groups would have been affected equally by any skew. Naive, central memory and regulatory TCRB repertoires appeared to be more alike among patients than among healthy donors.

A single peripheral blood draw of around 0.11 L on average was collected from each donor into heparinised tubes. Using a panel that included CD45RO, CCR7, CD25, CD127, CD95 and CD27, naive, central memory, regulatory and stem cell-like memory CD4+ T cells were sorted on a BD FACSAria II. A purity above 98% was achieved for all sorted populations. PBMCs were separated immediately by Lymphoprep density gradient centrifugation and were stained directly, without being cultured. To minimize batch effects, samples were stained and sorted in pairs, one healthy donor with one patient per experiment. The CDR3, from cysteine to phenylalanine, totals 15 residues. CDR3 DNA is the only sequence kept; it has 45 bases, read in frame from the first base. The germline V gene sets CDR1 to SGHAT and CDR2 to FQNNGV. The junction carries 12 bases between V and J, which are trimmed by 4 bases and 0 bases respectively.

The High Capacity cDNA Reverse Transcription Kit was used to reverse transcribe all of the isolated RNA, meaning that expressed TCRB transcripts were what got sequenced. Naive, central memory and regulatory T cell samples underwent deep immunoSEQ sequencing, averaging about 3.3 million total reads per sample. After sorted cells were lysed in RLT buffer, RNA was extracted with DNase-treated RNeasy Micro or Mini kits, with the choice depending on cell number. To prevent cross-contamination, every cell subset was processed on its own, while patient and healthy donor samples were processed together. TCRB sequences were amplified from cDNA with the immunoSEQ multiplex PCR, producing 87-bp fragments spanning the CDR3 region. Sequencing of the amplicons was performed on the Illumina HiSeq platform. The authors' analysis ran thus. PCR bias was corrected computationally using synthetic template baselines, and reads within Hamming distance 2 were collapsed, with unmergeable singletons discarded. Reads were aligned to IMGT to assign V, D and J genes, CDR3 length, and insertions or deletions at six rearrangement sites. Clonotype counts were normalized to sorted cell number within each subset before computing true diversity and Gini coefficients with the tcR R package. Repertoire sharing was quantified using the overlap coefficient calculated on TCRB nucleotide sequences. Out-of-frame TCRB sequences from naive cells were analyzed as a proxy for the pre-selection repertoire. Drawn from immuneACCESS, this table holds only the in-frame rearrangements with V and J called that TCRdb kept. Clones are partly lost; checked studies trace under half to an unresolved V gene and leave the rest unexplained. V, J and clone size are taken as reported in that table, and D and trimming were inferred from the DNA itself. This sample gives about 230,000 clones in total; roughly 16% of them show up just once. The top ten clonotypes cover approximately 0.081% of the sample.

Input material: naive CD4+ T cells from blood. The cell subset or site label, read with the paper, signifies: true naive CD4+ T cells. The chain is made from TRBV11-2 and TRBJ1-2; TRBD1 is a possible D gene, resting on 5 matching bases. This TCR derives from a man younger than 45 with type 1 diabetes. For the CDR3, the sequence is CASSSWDRANYGYTF. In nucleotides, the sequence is TGTGCCAGCAGCTCTTGGGACCGAGCTAACTATGGCTACACCTTC.